These 32 T cell receptor beta chains were all obtained from the same sample, sequenced in a study of monozygotic twins with cystic fibrosis. The table came from immunoSEQ multiplex PCR; TCRdb's copy has only in-frame clones and leaves some out. The table shows tens of thousands of clones, with around 97% occurring only once. Sequencing was performed on blood. The receptors here all came from a girl aged 5 to 17 with cystic fibrosis.

The rearrangement links TRBV10-3 to TRBJ2-7; 10 bases match TRBD2. The ends lost 10 bases at V and 6 bases at J; junction bases unmatched: 12. The CDR3 is 14 amino acids. Germline lookup yields CDR1 ENHRY and CDR2 SYGVKD. The CDR3, as DNA: TGTGCCACGGGCGGCCTAGCGGGAGAGGGCGAGCAGTACGTC. This translates into CATGGLAGEGEQYV.

The CDR3 DNA reads as TGTGCCAGTAGTATAAATAAATGGACAGGGCCTACCGGGGAGCTGTTTTTT. Amino acid sequence: CASSINKWTGPTGELFF. The chain employs TRBV19 and TRBJ2-2; TRBD1 matches 8 bases. The junction had 10 bases not matched to a gene; V was cut back by 2 bases and J by 5 bases. Germline V gene lookup returns CDR1 LNHDA and CDR2 SQIVND (reference sequence). The CDR3 consists of 17 residues.

The rearrangement links TRBV29-1 to TRBJ2-2; 9 bases align to TRBD2. Germline CDR1 is SQVTM and CDR2 is ANQGSEA. The V and J ends lost 4 bases and 6 bases, in that order; junction bases with no gene match: 6. This CDR3 region has 14 residues. The CDR3 is CSVGLAGLSGELFF. The CDR3 DNA is TGCAGCGTTGGGCTAGCGGGATTGTCCGGGGAGCTGTTTTTT.

V and J are TRBV29-1 and TRBJ1-1, with D possibly TRBD1 on 5 matching bases. This CDR3 has 15 residues. The germline gives CDR1 SQVTM, CDR2 ANQGSEA. Trimming took 2 bases from V and 0 from J, leaving 13 bases between them. CDR3 nucleotides: TGCAGCGTTGAACCCCGACAGACCATGAACACTGAAGCTTTCTTT. Translated: CSVEPRQTMNTEAFF.

The chain is built from TRBV7-9 and TRBJ2-1; 7 nucleotides agree with TRBD2. The V segment lost 1 base and the J segment 2 bases; nucleotides outside the gene matches: 2. Germline assignment: CDR1 SEHNR and CDR2 FQNEAQ (reference sequence). This CDR3 region has 15 residues. The DNA of the CDR3 is TGTGCCAGCAGCTTAGGGCTAGCGGCCTACAATGAGCAGTTCTTC. It yields the protein CASSLGLAAYNEQFF.

The CDR3 is CSASLGDLNYGYTF. In DNA form, the CDR3 reads TGCAGCGCCTCCTTAGGGGATTTGAACTATGGCTACACCTTC. The chain has TRBV29-1 and TRBJ1-2; TRBD1 is a possible D gene (5 bases). CDR1 SQVTM and CDR2 ANQGSEA come from the germline V gene. The CDR3 consists of 14 residues. The V end lost 7 bases, the J end lost 2 bases, and 17 bases lay between the germline ends.

The rearrangement joins TRBV5-1 to TRBJ2-5, with 9 bases aligning to TRBD1. The CDR3 consists of 15 residues. Germline loops: CDR1 SGHRS, CDR2 YFSETQ. J was trimmed by 5 bases and V by 5 bases; bases with no gene match: 10. The CDR3 loop reads CASRSGQGDGETQYF. The DNA for the CDR3 is TGCGCCAGCAGGTCGGGACAGGGAGATGGGGAGACCCAGTACTTC.

The chain combines TRBV6-6 with TRBJ1-1; no clear D gene. The V gene lost 8 bases and the J gene lost 1 base, with 17 bases spanning the gap. CDR1 and CDR2 from the germline V gene are MNHNY and SVGAGI (reference sequence). The CDR3 is 15 amino acids. CDR3 region: CASFKTPRQNTEAFF. The DNA for the CDR3 is TGTGCCAGCTTTAAAACCCCCAGACAGAACACTGAAGCTTTCTTT.

The sample holds one count of this clone. The chain employs TRBV10-1 and TRBJ2-1; D tentatively reads TRBD1 or TRBD2 (6 bases each). The ends were cut back, 0 bases at V and 7 bases at J, with 16 bases in the middle. Looked up from germline, CDR1 is WNHNN and CDR2 is SYGVQD (reference sequence). The CDR3 length is 16 residues. The CDR3 protein is CASSESMGGPRNEQFF. Here the CDR3 DNA reads TGCGCCAGCAGTGAGTCTATGGGGGGCCCTCGTAATGAGCAGTTCTTC.

The chain is built from TRBV10-3 and TRBJ2-5; 7 bases align to TRBD2. Trimming at V came to 7 bases and at J to 3 bases, leaving 5 bases not matched to a gene. CDR3 length: 13 residues. The V gene's germline CDR1 is ENHRY and CDR2 SYGVKD. The CDR3 loop reads CAIKGRVEETQYF. CDR3 nucleotides: TGTGCCATCAAAGGGAGGGTGGAAGAGACCCAGTACTTC.

The table lists this clone with a count of one. Relative to the germline gene, one junction end is altered; a read error may explain this. The V call is TRBV7-7, the J call TRBJ2-5, with 11 bases identical to TRBD2. The germline gives CDR1 SSHAT, CDR2 FNYEAQ (reference sequence). The CDR3 sequence is 16 residues long. This CDR3 is CASSLGTSGLRETQYF. The CDR3 DNA reads TGTGCTAGCAGCTTAGGGACTAGCGGACTACGAGAGACCCAGTACTTC.

The genes are TRBV5-4 and TRBJ2-1; TRBD2 agrees at 10 bases. Trimming at V came to 10 bases and at J to 7 bases, leaving 23 bases not matched to a gene. The CDR3 consists of 18 residues. The V gene's germline CDR1 is SGHNT and CDR2 YYREEE (reference sequence). CDR3 DNA sequence: TGTGCCCTGGCTGCGGGACCGCGGACTAGCGGAGGGGGAAATGAGCAGTTCTTC. Its protein is CALAAGPRTSGGGNEQFF.

This chain joins TRBV5-4 and TRBJ2-7; no clear D. This CDR3 is 14 amino acids long. The germline V gene has CDR1 SGHNT and CDR2 YYREEE (reference sequence). V was pared by 3 bases and J by 5 bases, with 15 bases between. The DNA of the CDR3 is TGTGCCAGCAGCTCGTATTGGGCGGTGGACGAGCAGTACTTC. Translated, it gives CASSSYWAVDEQYF.

CDR3 sequence: CASSPQGWGNTEAFF. DNA for the CDR3: TGTGCCAGCAGTCCCCAAGGGTGGGGCAACACTGAAGCTTTCTTT. This sequence joins TRBV27 and TRBJ1-1, with a tentative D call TRBD1 (5 bases). Between the trimmed V and J ends, which lost 5 bases and 2 bases, there was a span of 15 bases. The CDR3 runs to 15 residues. The germline gives CDR1 MNHEY, CDR2 SMNVEV (reference sequence).

V and J are TRBV2 and TRBJ2-5; a possible D gene is TRBD2 (5 bases). Germline values: CDR1 SNHLY, CDR2 FYNNEI. V was shortened by 9 bases and J by 0 bases, with 11 bases between the two germline ends. The CDR3 totals 13 residues. For the CDR3, the DNA is TGTGCCAGTAGCCGAGGGTACCAAGAGACCCAGTACTTC. Residues: CASSRGYQETQYF.

The genes are TRBV5-1 and TRBJ2-5; maybe TRBD1 (5 bases). Germline V gives CDR1 SGHRS, CDR2 YFSETQ. The CDR3 spans 14 residues. V lost 0 bases to trimming and J lost 0 bases, with 6 bases between them. The CDR3 DNA follows: TGCGCCAGCAGCTTGGTACAGGACCAAGAGACCCAGTACTTC. Protein product: CASSLVQDQETQYF.

The chain carries TRBV4-2 and TRBJ1-5; D remains unclear. This CDR3 has 14 residues. The germline V and J ends were trimmed by 0 bases and 4 bases, with 7 bases remaining between them. CDR1 is LGHNA, CDR2 YNFKEQ, per germline. CDR3 sequence: CASSQEGANQPQHF. CDR3 nucleotides: TGTGCCAGCAGCCAAGAAGGCGCGAATCAGCCCCAGCATTTT.

This clone was recorded only once. The chain recombines TRBV9 with TRBJ2-7; weak D call: TRBD2 (6 bases). CDR1 and CDR2 (germline): SGDLS, YYNGEE. Trimming removed 3 bases from V and 8 bases from J, with 21 bases in between. The CDR3 is made up of 15 amino acids. CDR3 residues: CASSALGGAAQKQYF. CDR3 coding DNA: TGTGCCAGCAGCGCACTCGGGGGAGCCGCTCAAAAGCAGTACTTC.

V is TRBV18 and J is TRBJ2-2, with 12 bases aligning to TRBD2. The V segment lost 3 bases and the J segment 5 bases; nucleotides outside the gene matches: 7. Germline assignment: CDR1 KGHSH and CDR2 LQKENI. The CDR3 has 17 amino acids. The CDR3 DNA reads as TGTGCCAGCTCACCCATGACTAGCGGGAGTCGTACCGGGGAGCTGTTTTTT. The encoded protein is CASSPMTSGSRTGELFF.

The rearrangement links TRBV10-2 to TRBJ2-1; the D gene is possibly TRBD2 (7 bases). The V end was cut by 4 bases, the J end by 3 bases, with 16 bases between. The CDR3 sequence is 16 residues long. CDR1 and CDR2 from the germline V gene are WSHSY and SAAADI. CDR3 sequence reads: CASSGYQGTNYNEQFF. The CDR3 DNA reads TGCGCCAGCAGTGGGTATCAGGGGACTAACTACAATGAGCAGTTCTTC.

The chain combines TRBV4-3 with TRBJ1-3; D is undetermined. Between the trimmed V and J ends, which lost 0 bases and 0 bases, there was a span of 9 bases. CDR1 and CDR2 (germline): LGHNA, YSLEER. The CDR3 spans 16 residues. CDR3 residues: CASSQEVTYSGNTIYF. CDR3 nucleotides: TGCGCCAGCAGCCAAGAGGTCACCTACTCTGGAAACACCATATATTTT.

The chain recombines TRBV30 with TRBJ2-4; D is undetermined. Germline CDR1 reads GTSNPN; CDR2 reads SVGIG (reference sequence). The CDR3 runs 13 residues. V shed 3 bases and J shed 0 bases, with 6 bases lying between them. The CDR3: CAWSGLAKNIQYF. CDR3 DNA sequence: TGTGCCTGGAGCGGATTAGCCAAAAACATTCAGTACTTC.

This chain links TRBV16 with TRBJ2-1; TRBD2 aligns across 10 bases. The length of the CDR3 is 16 residues. The germline gives CDR1 KGHSY, CDR2 FQNENV. V trimming: 4 bases; J trimming: 0 bases; junction bases outside the gene matches: 3. CDR3 region: CASSLPSGSSYNEQFF. CDR3 DNA: TGTGCCAGCAGCCTGCCTAGCGGGAGCTCCTACAATGAGCAGTTCTTC.

The chain employs TRBV7-2 and TRBJ2-7; 10 positions agree with TRBD1. From germline, CDR1 is SGHTA and CDR2 FQGNSA. There are 14 residues in the CDR3. With 3 bases clipped from V and 6 bases from J, the junction kept 5 bases outside the gene matches. The CDR3 region is CASSLTGGSGEQYV. The CDR3 DNA reads as TGTGCCAGCAGCTTGACAGGGGGCTCAGGCGAGCAGTACGTC.

The chain couples TRBV21-1 to TRBJ1-2; no check of the table's D call, TRBD1, against the DNA was made. TRBV21-1 represents a pseudogene. CDR3 size: 14 residues. The CDR3 DNA reads TGTGCCAGCAGCAGGCCAACAGGGGGCTATGGCTACACCTTC. Amino acid sequence: CASSRPTGGYGYTF.

The chain links TRBV5-1 to TRBJ1-1; TRBD1 is a possible D gene (5 bases). V dropped 0 bases and J dropped 6 bases, with 15 bases sitting between them. This CDR3 spans 15 amino acids. Germline V gene sequence: CDR1 SGHRS, CDR2 YFSETQ. Written as DNA, the CDR3 is TGCGCCAGCAGCTTGGCGGGACCCAGGGTGTCTGAAGCTTTCTTT. Protein: CASSLAGPRVSEAFF.

This sequence joins TRBV5-6 and TRBJ2-1; TRBD2 agrees at 11 bases. CDR1 SGHDT and CDR2 YYEEEE come from the germline V gene. The length of the CDR3 is 16 residues. The junction had 5 bases not matched to a gene; V was cut back by 3 bases and J by 3 bases. The CDR3 bases are TGTGCCAGCAGCTCGAGGACTAGCGGGTACTACAATGAGCAGTTCTTC. It codes for CASSSRTSGYYNEQFF.

In this sample, this clone turned up once. This chain joins TRBV4-3 and TRBJ1-4; tentatively, D is TRBD1 (5 bases). Trimming removed 4 bases from V and 8 bases from J, with 20 bases in between. The CDR3 covers 16 residues. Looked up from germline, CDR1 is LGHNA and CDR2 is YSLEER. CDR3 residues: CASSPLPGGGSEKLFF. As DNA, the CDR3 is TGCGCCAGCAGCCCCCTCCCCGGGGGGGGATCGGAAAAACTGTTTTTT.

The V and J genes are TRBV4-3 and TRBJ2-6; 7 nucleotides match TRBD1. V lost 5 bases, J lost 4 bases, and 5 bases stayed unmatched. The CDR3 sequence is 15 residues long. The germline V gene has CDR1 LGHNA and CDR2 YSLEER. CDR3 coding DNA: TGCGCCAGCAGCAATACAGGGGTAGGGGCCAACGTCCTGACTTTC. Its protein is CASSNTGVGANVLTF.

The chain employs TRBV7-2 and TRBJ2-7; either TRBD1 or TRBD2 may supply D (7 bases each). Germline assignment: CDR1 SGHTA and CDR2 FQGNSA. CDR3 size: 15 residues. Between the trimmed V and J ends, which lost 3 bases and 4 bases, there was a span of 16 bases. The CDR3 DNA reads TGTGCCAGCAGCTTTCATCCAGGGGGGGATTACGAGCAGTACTTC. Its translation is CASSFHPGGDYEQYF.

This chain connects TRBV25-1 to TRBJ2-1; 7 nucleotides match TRBD2. The V and J ends lost 1 base and 3 bases, in that order; junction bases with no gene match: 6. In germline, CDR1 is MGHDK, CDR2 SYGVNS. The CDR3 extends over 16 amino acids. The CDR3 protein is CASSEWSSGNYNEQFF. The CDR3 bases are TGTGCCAGCAGTGAATGGTCTAGCGGCAACTACAATGAGCAGTTCTTC.

The chain joins TRBV6-5 to TRBJ1-2; D gene uncertain. Germline CDR1 reads MNHEY; CDR2 reads SVGAGI. The CDR3 consists of 13 residues. V lost 6 bases, J lost 4 bases, and 12 bases lay in between. CDR3 sequence: CASRRLAGYGYTF. In nucleotides, the CDR3 is TGTGCCAGCAGGCGGCTGGCGGGCTATGGCTACACCTTC.